These 25 T cell receptor beta chains came from one sample sequenced in a study of cytomegalovirus exposure and HLA in healthy donors. The study ran its PCR with 60 Vbeta and 13 Jbeta primers. Data came from immunoSEQ multiplex PCR; TCRdb stores just in-frame clones and leaves some out. The data hold 180,000 or so clones, with 70% to 90% observed a single time. Sequencing used PBMCs. The receptors come from a man between 18 and 35 years old in good health and CMV-seropositive.

This rearrangement joins TRBV4-1 to TRBJ1-1; D call uncertain. Germline V gives CDR1 MGHRA, CDR2 YSYEKL. CDR3 length: 14 residues. Trimming left V 1 base short and J 5 bases short, with 11 bases between. This CDR3 is CASSQAPAGTEAFF. The CDR3 region has the DNA TGCGCCAGCAGCCAAGCGCCGGCGGGGACTGAAGCTTTCTTT.

The gene calls are TRBV7-9 and TRBJ1-1; D is unclear. The length of the CDR3 is 13 residues. CDR1 SEHNR and CDR2 FQNEAQ come from the germline V gene (reference sequence). Between the trimmed V and J ends, which lost 1 base and 1 base, there was a span of 4 bases. The CDR3 bases are TGTGCCAGCAGCTTAGTCCAGAACACTGAAGCTTTCTTT. Protein: CASSLVQNTEAFF.

The chain links TRBV18 to TRBJ2-3; 8 nucleotides agree with TRBD2. J was trimmed by 2 bases and V by 5 bases; bases with no gene match: 6. CDR3 length: 15 residues. Germline loops: CDR1 KGHSH, CDR2 LQKENI. The DNA of the CDR3 is TGTGCCAGCTCAGATACTAGCGGACCCACAGATACGCAGTATTTT. Amino acid sequence: CASSDTSGPTDTQYF. The whole variable domain, filled in from reference TRBV18 and TRBJ2-3, reads NAGVMQNPRHLVRRRGQEARLRCSPMKGHSHVYWYRQLPEEGLKFMVYLQKENIIDESGMPKERFSAEFPKEGPSILRIQQVVRGDSAAYFCASSDTSGPTDTQYFGPGTRLTVL.

DNA of the CDR3: TGTGCCAGCAGCTTAGCATACAGGGGAGGACAGGGCTATGAAGCTTTCTTT. Residues: CASSLAYRGGQGYEAFF. J is TRBJ1-1 and V is TRBV7-8, with 8 bases that match TRBD1. Germline V lookup: CDR1 SGHVS, CDR2 FQNEAQ. The CDR3 runs 17 residues. The J segment lost 7 bases and the V segment lost 0 bases, leaving 13 bases of the junction unmatched.

This sequence joins TRBV27 and TRBJ1-5; D remains ambiguous. Trimming cost V 3 bases and J 0 bases, with 9 bases left between them. CDR1 is MNHEY, CDR2 SMNVEV, per germline (reference sequence). This CDR3 has 15 amino acids. The CDR3 sequence: CASSLWQNSNQPQHF. For the CDR3, the DNA is TGTGCCAGCAGTTTGTGGCAGAATAGCAATCAGCCCCAGCATTTT.

This rearrangement joins TRBV6-6 to TRBJ2-2, with 7 nucleotides matching TRBD1. After removal of 4 bases from V and 7 bases from J, the junction contained 3 bases not matched to a gene. Germline assignment: CDR1 MNHNY and CDR2 SVGAGI (reference sequence). This CDR3 is built from 13 residues. The CDR3 is CASSSRGNGELFF. Here the CDR3 DNA reads TGTGCCAGCAGTTCCAGGGGGAACGGGGAGCTGTTTTTT.

The rearrangement joins TRBV7-9 to TRBJ1-1; D uncertain. The V end was cut by 3 bases, the J end by 4 bases, with 12 bases between. CDR3 size: 14 residues. Germline V gene lookup returns CDR1 SEHNR and CDR2 FQNEAQ (reference sequence). CDR3: CASSFGRGGTEAFF. Here the CDR3 DNA reads TGTGCCAGCAGCTTCGGTCGAGGAGGCACTGAAGCTTTCTTT.

This clone occurred once. The chain recombines TRBV5-5 with TRBJ1-2; D gene ambiguous. Trimming removed 0 bases at V and 6 bases at J, with 6 bases between. Germline CDR1 reads SGHKS; CDR2 reads YYEKEE (reference sequence). This CDR3 has 12 amino acids. CDR3 in DNA: TGTGCCAGCAGCTTGGGGCAGGATGGCTACACCTTC. Translating it yields CASSLGQDGYTF.

This clone was picked up one time. This sequence joins TRBV5-1 and TRBJ2-7; 7 bases are shared with TRBD1. CDR3 length: 17 residues. CDR1 and CDR2 from the germline V gene are SGHRS and YFSETQ. The V segment lost 3 bases and the J segment 2 bases; nucleotides outside the gene matches: 14. Here the CDR3 reads CASSSSGTASFAYEQYF. CDR3 nucleotide sequence: TGCGCCAGCAGCTCATCCGGGACAGCTTCGTTTGCCTACGAGCAGTACTTC.

The V and J genes are TRBV7-3 and TRBJ2-7; a possible D gene is TRBD1 (5 bases). Trimming took 1 base from V and 3 from J, leaving 10 bases between them. The germline V gene has CDR1 SGHTA and CDR2 FQGTGA. This CDR3 region has 14 residues. In nucleotides, the CDR3 is TGTGCCAGCAGCTTAAGTACAGGCGGCTACGAGCAGTACTTC. This codes for CASSLSTGGYEQYF.

The rearrangement joins TRBV6-6 to TRBJ2-5; 8 bases are a match to TRBD1. The CDR3 sequence is 15 residues long. Germline loops: CDR1 MNHNY, CDR2 SVGAGI (reference sequence). Germline trimming cut 4 bases from V and 3 bases from J; bases unmatched to any gene: 7. The CDR3 DNA follows: TGTGCCAGCAGTTCTCAGGGGGCGAGTAAAGAGACCCAGTACTTC. Translation: CASSSQGASKETQYF.

V is TRBV6-6 and J is TRBJ1-6; TRBD1 matches 10 bases. Germline CDR1 reads MNHNY; CDR2 reads SVGAGI (reference sequence). Unmatched junction bases numbered 5, after V lost 6 bases and J lost 6 bases. This CDR3 is built from 15 residues. The chain's CDR3 is CASRGDRGSNSPLHF. CDR3 nucleotides: TGTGCCAGCAGAGGGGACAGGGGCAGTAATTCACCCCTCCACTTT.

The gene calls are TRBV7-6 and TRBJ2-7; D possibly corresponds to TRBD1 (6 bases). The V end lost 2 bases, the J end lost 0 bases, and 20 bases lay between the germline ends. CDR3 size: 18 residues. Germline V gene data show CDR1 as SGHVS and CDR2 as FNYEAQ. In nucleotides, the CDR3 is TGTGCCAGCAGCTTATCGCCCTATTCCGGGACAAGCTCCTACGAGCAGTACTTC. This encodes CASSLSPYSGTSSYEQYF.

This chain joins TRBV19 and TRBJ1-2; 7 bases are shared with TRBD1. CDR1 and CDR2 from the germline V gene are LNHDA and SQIVND (reference sequence). V was pared by 0 bases and J by 8 bases, with 9 bases of the junction left unmatched. CDR3 size: 15 residues. The CDR3, as DNA: TGTGCCAGTAGTATAGATCGCCCAGGGGGAGTGGGCTACACCTTC. It yields the protein CASSIDRPGGVGYTF.

V is TRBV27 and J is TRBJ2-5; 9 bases line up with TRBD2. Trimming took 5 bases from V and 7 from J; bases not matched to a gene: 11. Germline V CDR1 and CDR2: MNHEY, SMNVEV (reference sequence). This CDR3 has 15 amino acids. The CDR3: CASSPIAGEALTQYF. CDR3 in DNA: TGTGCCAGCAGTCCCATAGCGGGGGAGGCGCTGACCCAGTACTTC.

This chain links TRBV9 with TRBJ2-1; a possible D gene is TRBD2 (6 bases). Germline CDR1 and CDR2: SGDLS and YYNGEE. This CDR3 has 14 residues. V dropped 2 bases and J dropped 8 bases, with 14 bases sitting between them. As DNA, the CDR3 is TGTGCCAGCAGCGTTAGGGGTACGGGGGATGAGCAGTTCTTC. Translating it yields CASSVRGTGDEQFF.

V is TRBV5-5 and J is TRBJ1-1; no reliable D call. The germline V gene has CDR1 SGHKS and CDR2 YYEKEE (reference sequence). This CDR3 contains 14 residues. V was clipped by 0 bases and J by 0 bases, with 6 bases between them. The CDR3 nucleotides read TGTGCCAGCAGCTTGGGCGGCATGAACACTGAAGCTTTCTTT. Protein sequence: CASSLGGMNTEAFF.

The genes are TRBV12-2 and TRBJ1-5; no check of the table's D call, TRBD1, against the DNA was made. TRBV12-2 is noted as a pseudogene. This CDR3 contains 18 residues. The CDR3 sequence is CASRLGRDRGYSNQPQHF. In nucleotides, the CDR3 is TGTGCAAGTCGCTTAGGCCGGGACAGGGGATATAGCAATCAGCCCCAGCATTTT.

As concerns this clone: Within the sample, other DNA sequences also encode this same CDR3. V and J are TRBV14 and TRBJ2-7; D possibly corresponds to TRBD2 (5 bases). Trimming stripped 4 bases from V and 5 bases from J, with 9 bases between. Per the germline V gene, CDR1 is SGHDN and CDR2 is FVKESK. The CDR3 has 12 residues. CDR3 nucleotides: TGTGCCAGCAGCCGAGGGTGGAACGAGCAGTACTTC. Translation gives CASSRGWNEQYF.

This clone has only one observation. The rearrangement uses TRBV19 and TRBJ2-7; weak D call: TRBD1 (5 bases). Germline V gene data show CDR1 as LNHDA and CDR2 as SQIVND (reference sequence). Trimming shortened V by 9 bases and J by 5 bases, and 23 bases separated the two germline ends. The CDR3 totals 15 residues. The CDR3 coding sequence is TGTGCCAGGCACTACAGGTTCGGTTTGTACAACGAGCAGTACTTC. Translation: CARHYRFGLYNEQYF.

The CDR3 here is CSVGVQETQYF. CDR3 DNA: TGCAGTGTAGGAGTGCAAGAGACCCAGTACTTC. The V gene is TRBV20-1, the J gene TRBJ2-5, with no clear D. V was cut by 7 bases and J by 2 bases, with 8 bases left in between. CDR3 length: 11 amino acids. Germline V gene lookup returns CDR1 DFQATT and CDR2 SNEGSKA (reference sequence).

J is TRBJ2-7 and V is TRBV6-1, with TRBD1 as a possible D gene (6 bases). CDR1 MNHNS and CDR2 SASEGT come from the germline V gene. V lost 0 bases and J lost 6, with 15 bases in between. The CDR3 contains 15 residues. The CDR3 sequence is CASSEASRSGAEQYF. For the CDR3, the DNA is TGTGCCAGCAGTGAAGCGTCCAGGTCAGGGGCCGAGCAGTACTTC.

The chain has TRBV13 and TRBJ2-5; 12 positions agree with TRBD2. Germline CDR1 and CDR2: PRHDT and FYEKMQ (reference sequence). V lost 5 bases to trimming and J lost 4 bases; unmatched junction nucleotides: 14. The CDR3 is 18 residues long. CDR3 residues: CASSPIFRTSGEGETQYF. The DNA for the CDR3 is TGTGCCAGCAGCCCGATATTCCGGACTAGCGGGGAGGGAGAGACCCAGTACTTC.

The chain is built from TRBV7-8 and TRBJ1-5, with 9 bases fitting TRBD1. The CDR3 runs 15 residues. V lost 4 bases and J lost 4; bases outside the gene matches: 5. Germline values: CDR1 SGHVS, CDR2 FQNEAQ. The CDR3 protein is CASSSNRGPNQPQHF. CDR3 coding DNA: TGTGCCAGCAGCTCAAACAGGGGGCCGAATCAGCCCCAGCATTTT.

V is TRBV2 and J is TRBJ1-5; D perhaps matches TRBD1 (5 bases). The CDR3 sequence is 16 residues long. V lost 2 bases and J 0 bases, leaving 11 bases between the germline ends. CDR1 SNHLY and CDR2 FYNNEI come from the germline V gene. CDR3 sequence reads: CASSELGVNSNQPQHF. For the CDR3, the DNA is TGTGCCAGCAGTGAACTAGGGGTTAATAGCAATCAGCCCCAGCATTTT.